Sequencing of this T cell receptor (beta chain) was carried out in a study of post-analysis software for immune sequencing data. Study findings and constraints: Elevated frequency relative to controls characterized several TRBV segments in patients, TRBV5-6, TRBV5-1 and TRBV20-1 among them. Strong co-clustering by F measure was seen for same-batch samples.

Included in the TCR beta cDNA libraries were unique molecular identifiers. Starting from approximately 1 to 10 million T cells, the study yielded approximately 460,000 cDNA molecules. Via MiXCR, TCRdb re-called the PCR reads, giving one row per CDR3 protein. Found here are about 810,000 distinct CDR3 sequences, approximately 53% of them singletons; the top ten hold approximately 4.4%. Between the trimmed V and J ends, which lost 4 bases and 0 bases, there was a span of 19 bases. This CDR3 has 18 amino acids. Regarding this clonotype: Its antigen is as yet unknown.

The source is a girl aged 10 to 17 with multiple sclerosis. V gene TRBV6-7 combines with J gene TRBJ2-4; D perhaps matches TRBD2 (6 bases). TRBV6-7 is marked as an open reading frame, function uncertain. Material: blood. The CDR3 loop is CASSFRDSLPLAKNIQYF. In DNA form, the CDR3 reads TGTGCCAGCAGTTTCCGGGACTCATTGCCCCTAGCCAAAAACATTCAGTACTTC.